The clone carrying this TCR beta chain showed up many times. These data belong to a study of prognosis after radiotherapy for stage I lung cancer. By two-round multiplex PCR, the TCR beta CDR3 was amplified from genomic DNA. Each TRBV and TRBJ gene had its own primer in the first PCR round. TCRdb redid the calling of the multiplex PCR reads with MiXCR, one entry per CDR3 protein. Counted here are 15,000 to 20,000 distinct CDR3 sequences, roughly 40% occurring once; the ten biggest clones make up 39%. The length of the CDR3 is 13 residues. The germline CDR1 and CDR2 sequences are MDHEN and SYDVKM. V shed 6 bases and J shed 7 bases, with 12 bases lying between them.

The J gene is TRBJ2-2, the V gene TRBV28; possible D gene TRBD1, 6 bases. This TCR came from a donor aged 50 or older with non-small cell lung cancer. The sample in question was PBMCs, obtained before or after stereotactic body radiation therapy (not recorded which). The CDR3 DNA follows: TGTGCCAGCAGGCGGACAGACAGCGGGGAGCTGTTTTTT. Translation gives CASRRTDSGELFF.